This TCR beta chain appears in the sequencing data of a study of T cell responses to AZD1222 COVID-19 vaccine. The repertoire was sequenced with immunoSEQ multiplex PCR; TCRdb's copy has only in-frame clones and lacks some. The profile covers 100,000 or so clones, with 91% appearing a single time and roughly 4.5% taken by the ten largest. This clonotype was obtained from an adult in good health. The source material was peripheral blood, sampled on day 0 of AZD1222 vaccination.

CDR3 nucleotide sequence: TGTGCCATCGGGACAGGGGGCATCGAAGAGACCCAGTACTTC. Amino acid sequence: CAIGTGGIEETQYF. The chain is built from TRBV19 and TRBJ2-5; 12 positions match TRBD1. The V gene's germline CDR1 is LNHDA and CDR2 SQIVND (reference sequence). The ends lost 10 bases at V and 3 bases at J; junction bases unmatched: 6. The CDR3 is 14 amino acids.